Listed here is a single T cell receptor beta chain. Its antigen is still unknown. No much larger clone is present one base from it, and per-base qualities are unavailable. The sample is drawn from a study of T cell responses to AZD1222 COVID-19 vaccine (dated by TCRdb to the early 2020s). A note on the overall study: AZD1222 recipients with second doses at about 4 weeks or about 12 weeks were pooled, because spike-specific TCR depth and breadth did not differ between schedules. A total of 230 to 250 trial participants underwent TCR sequencing, of whom about 210 received two doses of AZD1222 and some 26 received two doses of the MenACWY control vaccine. Enrollment into the trials was organized by age into subgroups of 18-55, 56-69 and 70-plus years, and those subgroups contained about 160, 30 and 59 TCR-sequenced participants, respectively.

The CDR3 regions of human TCRbeta chains were analyzed by immunosequencing. Per the original workflow: Repertoire TCRs were matched against a reference library of SARS-CoV-2-specific TCRs generated with the MIRA antigen-specificity platform. Breadth was defined as the fraction of unique TCRs that were SARS-CoV-2-associated, and depth was defined as the fraction of total T cells that were SARS-CoV-2-associated. Using the MIRA data, each spike-specific TCR was mapped to the spike region that the TCR reacts to and placed in a CD4 or CD8 class. Log10-transformed breadth and depth values were compared by one-way ANOVA with Sidak's multiple comparisons tests. TCRdb's version of the immuneACCESS table is confined to in-frame rearrangements and falls short of the full clone set. An unresolved V gene accounts for under half of the shortfall where checked; the remainder is of unknown origin. That table gives V, J and clone size, and the DNA gave D and trimming. The sample yields about 110,000 clones; around 81% were counted once. 4.6% of the sample lies in the top ten.

The meaning of the sample's time point label: baseline before first vaccination. The vaccinee samples were drawn from two UK trials, COV001 and COV002, one of which was a single-blind randomized controlled phase 2/3 trial testing AZD1222 (ChAdOx1 nCoV-19) in healthy adults. Trial participant PBMC samples were collected at day 0 and day 28 after the second dose for TCRbeta chain sequencing. There are 12 amino acids in the CDR3, from cysteine to phenylalanine inclusive. Only the CDR3 part of the read is kept: 36 bases, read in frame from the first base. The trim is 0 bases for V and 9 bases for J, with a gap of 12 bases between the germline ends. According to the germline V gene (reference sequence), CDR1 reads GTSNPN and CDR2 reads SVGIG. Summary of the overall study and its limitations: In the small 56-69-year group, the increase in depth fell short of significance, most likely because of low power. Because no day 14 peak-response samples were available, the repertoires could be characterized only after the peak T cell response. The vaccine-associated CD4 TCRs covered the entire spike protein, and the dominant responses fell in regions 160-218 and 743-854. Reportedly, close to half of the unique spike-specific TCRs recognized epitopes lying outside the regions that are mutated in the B.1.351 and B.1.1.7 variants. Only six AZD1222 recipients were SARS-CoV-2 seropositive at baseline, limiting conclusions about previously exposed vaccinees. After two AZD1222 doses, spike-specific TCR breadth and depth were significantly higher than at day 0 and than in MenACWY recipients. Participants were mostly white British and included more females than males, and it was suggested by the authors that clonal diversity may have been underestimated.

The material sequenced was peripheral blood, taken on day 0 of AZD1222 vaccination. The TCR was taken from an adult in good health. In this chain, TRBV30 is recombined with TRBJ2-7, with no D gene named confidently. The sequence in DNA is TGTGCCTGGAGTGTTCAGAGTACGCGGCAGTACTTC. This translates into CAWSVQSTRQYF. Joined to the reference TRBV30 and TRBJ2-7 proteins, this CDR3 gives the full variable domain: SQTIHQWPATLVQPVGSPLSLECTVEGTSNPNLYWYRQAAGRGLQLLFYSVGIGQISSEVPQNLSASRPQDRQFILSSKKLLLSDSGFYLCAWSVQSTRQYFGPGTRLTVT.